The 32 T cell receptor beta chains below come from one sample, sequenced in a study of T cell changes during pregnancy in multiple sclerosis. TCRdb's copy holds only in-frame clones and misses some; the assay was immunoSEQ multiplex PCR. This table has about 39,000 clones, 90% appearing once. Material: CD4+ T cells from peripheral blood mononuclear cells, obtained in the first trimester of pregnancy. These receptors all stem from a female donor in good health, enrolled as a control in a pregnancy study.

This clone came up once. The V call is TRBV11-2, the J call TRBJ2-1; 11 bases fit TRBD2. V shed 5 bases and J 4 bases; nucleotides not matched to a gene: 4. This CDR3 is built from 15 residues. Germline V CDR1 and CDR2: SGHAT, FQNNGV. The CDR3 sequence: CASSQGLAEYNEQFF. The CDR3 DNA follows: TGTGCCAGCAGCCAGGGACTAGCGGAGTACAATGAGCAGTTCTTC.

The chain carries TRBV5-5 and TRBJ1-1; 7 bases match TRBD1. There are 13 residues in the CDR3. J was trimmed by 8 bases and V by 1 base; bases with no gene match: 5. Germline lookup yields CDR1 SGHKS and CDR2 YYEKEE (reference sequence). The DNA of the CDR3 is TGTGCCAGCAGCTTGACAATACAGGGGGAAGCTTTCTTT. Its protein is CASSLTIQGEAFF.

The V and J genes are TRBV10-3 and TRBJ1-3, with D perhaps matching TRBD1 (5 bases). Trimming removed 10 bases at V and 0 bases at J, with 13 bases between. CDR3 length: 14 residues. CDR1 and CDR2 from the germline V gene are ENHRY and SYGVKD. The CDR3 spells CATGQPDSGNTIYF. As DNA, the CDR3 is TGTGCCACAGGGCAACCGGACTCTGGAAACACCATATATTTT.

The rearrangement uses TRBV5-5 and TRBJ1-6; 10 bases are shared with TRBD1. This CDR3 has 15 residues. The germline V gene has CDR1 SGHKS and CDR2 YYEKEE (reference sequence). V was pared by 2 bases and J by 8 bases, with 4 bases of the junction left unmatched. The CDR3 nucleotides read TGTGCCAGCAGCTTACGACAGGGGGCTGATTCACCCCTCCACTTT. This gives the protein CASSLRQGADSPLHF.

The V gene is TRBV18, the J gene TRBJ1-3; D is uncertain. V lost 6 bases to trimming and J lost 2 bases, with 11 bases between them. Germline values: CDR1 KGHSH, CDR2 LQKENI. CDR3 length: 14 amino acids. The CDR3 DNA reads TGTGCCAGCTCCCGGGAAGGCGCTGGAAACACCATATATTTT. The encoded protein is CASSREGAGNTIYF.

The CDR3 DNA reads as TGTGCCAGCAGCGTTTGGGACAGGGCGGGCTATGGCTACACCTTC. It specifies CASSVWDRAGYGYTF. The genes are TRBV11-2 and TRBJ1-2, with 9 bases identical to TRBD1. This CDR3 has 15 residues. The junction had 8 bases not matched to a gene; V was cut back by 5 bases and J by 4 bases. Germline CDR1 is SGHAT and CDR2 is FQNNGV.

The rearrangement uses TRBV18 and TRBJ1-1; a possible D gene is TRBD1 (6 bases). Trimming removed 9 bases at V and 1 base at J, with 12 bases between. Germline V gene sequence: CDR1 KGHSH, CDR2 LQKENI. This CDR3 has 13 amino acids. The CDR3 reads CASLTGRNTEAFF. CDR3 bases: TGTGCCAGTTTGACAGGTCGGAACACTGAAGCTTTCTTT.

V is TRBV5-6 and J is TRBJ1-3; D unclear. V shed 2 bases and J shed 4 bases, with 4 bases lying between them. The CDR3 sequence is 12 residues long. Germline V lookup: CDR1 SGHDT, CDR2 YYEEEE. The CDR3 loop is CASSLTGNTIYF. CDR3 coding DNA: TGTGCCAGCAGCTTAACAGGAAACACCATATATTTT.

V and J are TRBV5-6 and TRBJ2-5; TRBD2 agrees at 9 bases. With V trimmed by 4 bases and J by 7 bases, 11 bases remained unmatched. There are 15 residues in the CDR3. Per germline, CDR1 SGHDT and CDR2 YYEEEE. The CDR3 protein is CASSLPSPGLATQYF. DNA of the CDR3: TGTGCCAGCAGCCTACCTTCGCCGGGACTAGCGACCCAGTACTTC.

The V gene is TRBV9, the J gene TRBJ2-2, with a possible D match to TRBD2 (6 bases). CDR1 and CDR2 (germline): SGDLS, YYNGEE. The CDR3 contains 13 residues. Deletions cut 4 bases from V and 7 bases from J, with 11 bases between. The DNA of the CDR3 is TGTGCCAGCAGCCCCGGGGGTAGCGGGGAGCTGTTTTTT. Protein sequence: CASSPGGSGELFF.

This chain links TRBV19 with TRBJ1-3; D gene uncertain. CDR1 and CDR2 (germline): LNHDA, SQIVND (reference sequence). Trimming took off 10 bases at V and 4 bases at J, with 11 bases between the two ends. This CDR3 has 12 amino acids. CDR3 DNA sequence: TGTGCCACCGCGCCGGGGGGAAACACCATATATTTT. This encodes CATAPGGNTIYF. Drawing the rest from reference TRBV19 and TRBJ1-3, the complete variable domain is DGGITQSPKYLFRKEGQNVTLSCEQNLNHDAMYWYRQDPGQGLRLIYYSQIVNDFQKGDIAEGYSVSREKKESFPLTVTSAQKNPTAFYLCATAPGGNTIYFGEGSWLTVV.

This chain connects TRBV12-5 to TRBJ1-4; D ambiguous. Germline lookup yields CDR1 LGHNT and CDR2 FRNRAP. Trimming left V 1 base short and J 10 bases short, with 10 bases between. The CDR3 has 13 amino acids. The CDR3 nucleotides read TGTGCTAGTGGTTTGGATGCCACTGCAAAACTGTTTTTT. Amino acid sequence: CASGLDATAKLFF. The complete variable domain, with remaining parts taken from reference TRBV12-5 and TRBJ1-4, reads DARVTQTPRHKVTEMGQEVTMRCQPILGHNTVFWYRQTMMQGLELLAYFRNRAPLDDSGMPKDRFSAEMPDATLATLKIQPSEPRDSAVYFCASGLDATAKLFFGSGTQLSVL.

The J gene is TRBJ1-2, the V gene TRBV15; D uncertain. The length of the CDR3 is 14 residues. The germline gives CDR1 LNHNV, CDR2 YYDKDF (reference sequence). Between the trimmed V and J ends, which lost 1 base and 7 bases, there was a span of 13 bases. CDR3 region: CATSRAQASFGYTF. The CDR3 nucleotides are TGTGCCACCAGCAGAGCCCAGGCCTCCTTTGGCTACACCTTC.

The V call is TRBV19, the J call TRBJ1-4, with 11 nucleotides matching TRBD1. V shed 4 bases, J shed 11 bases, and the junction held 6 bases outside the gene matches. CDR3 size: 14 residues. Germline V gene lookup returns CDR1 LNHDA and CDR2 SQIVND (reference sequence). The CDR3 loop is CASSTPGTGGKLFF. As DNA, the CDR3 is TGTGCCAGTAGTACCCCCGGGACAGGGGGGAAACTGTTTTTT.

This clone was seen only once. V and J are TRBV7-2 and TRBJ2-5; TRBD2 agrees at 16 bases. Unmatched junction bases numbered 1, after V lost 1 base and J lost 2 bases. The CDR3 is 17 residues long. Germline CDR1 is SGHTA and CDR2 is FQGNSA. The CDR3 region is CASSLGGLAGGQETQYF. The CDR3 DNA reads TGTGCCAGCAGCTTAGGGGGACTAGCGGGGGGGCAAGAGACCCAGTACTTC.

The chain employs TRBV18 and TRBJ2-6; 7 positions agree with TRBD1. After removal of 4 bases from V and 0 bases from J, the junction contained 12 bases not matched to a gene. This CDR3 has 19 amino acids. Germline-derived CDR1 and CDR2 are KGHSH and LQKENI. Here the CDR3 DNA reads TGTGCCAGCTCACTATCCGGGACAGTCAGAAACTCTGGGGCCAACGTCCTGACTTTC. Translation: CASSLSGTVRNSGANVLTF.

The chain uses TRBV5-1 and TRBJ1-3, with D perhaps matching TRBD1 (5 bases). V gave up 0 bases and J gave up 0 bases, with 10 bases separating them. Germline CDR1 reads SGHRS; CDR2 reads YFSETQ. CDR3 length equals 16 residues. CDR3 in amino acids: CASSLGTPYSGNTIYF. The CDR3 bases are TGCGCCAGCAGCTTGGGGACACCGTACTCTGGAAACACCATATATTTT.

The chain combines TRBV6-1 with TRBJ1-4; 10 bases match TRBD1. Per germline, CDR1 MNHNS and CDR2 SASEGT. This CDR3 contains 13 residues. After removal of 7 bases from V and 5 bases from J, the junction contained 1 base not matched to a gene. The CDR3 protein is CASTGQGNEKLFF. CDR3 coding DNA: TGTGCCAGCACGGGACAGGGGAATGAAAAACTGTTTTTT.

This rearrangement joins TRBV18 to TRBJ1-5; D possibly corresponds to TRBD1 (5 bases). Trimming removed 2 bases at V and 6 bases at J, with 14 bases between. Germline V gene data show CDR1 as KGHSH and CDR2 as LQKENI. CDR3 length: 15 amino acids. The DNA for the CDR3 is TGTGCCAGCTCACCAAGGTCAGGGCAGGTTCAGCCCCAGCATTTT. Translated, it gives CASSPRSGQVQPQHF.

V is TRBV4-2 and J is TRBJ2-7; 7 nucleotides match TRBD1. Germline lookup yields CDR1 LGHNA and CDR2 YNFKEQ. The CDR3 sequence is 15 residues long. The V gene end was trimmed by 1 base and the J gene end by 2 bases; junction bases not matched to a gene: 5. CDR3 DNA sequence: TGTGCCAGCAGCCAAGCCGGACAGGAGCCCTACGAGCAGTACTTC. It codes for CASSQAGQEPYEQYF.

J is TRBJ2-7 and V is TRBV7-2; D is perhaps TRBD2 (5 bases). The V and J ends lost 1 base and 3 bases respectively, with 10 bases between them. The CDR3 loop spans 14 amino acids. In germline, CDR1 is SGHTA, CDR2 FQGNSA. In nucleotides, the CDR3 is TGTGCCAGCAGCTTAGTGGCGGGCTACTACGAGCAGTACTTC. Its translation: CASSLVAGYYEQYF. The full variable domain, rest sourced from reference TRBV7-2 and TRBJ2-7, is GAGVSQSPSNKVTEKGKDVELRCDPISGHTALYWYRQSLGQGLEFLIYFQGNSAPDKSGLPSDRFSAERTGGSVSTLTIQRTQQEDSAVYLCASSLVAGYYEQYFGPGTRLTVT.

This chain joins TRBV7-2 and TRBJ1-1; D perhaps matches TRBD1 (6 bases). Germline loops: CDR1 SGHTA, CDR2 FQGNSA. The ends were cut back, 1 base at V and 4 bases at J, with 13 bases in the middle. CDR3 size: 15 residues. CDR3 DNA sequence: TGTGCCAGCAGCTTAGGTCTGGGGGCGGCCACTGAAGCTTTCTTT. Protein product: CASSLGLGAATEAFF.

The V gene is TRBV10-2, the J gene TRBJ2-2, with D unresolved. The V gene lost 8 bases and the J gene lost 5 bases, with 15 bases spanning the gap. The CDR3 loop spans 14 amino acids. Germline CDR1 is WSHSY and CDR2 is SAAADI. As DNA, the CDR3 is TGCGCCAGCGGAGAACCCCTCCGGACCGGGGAGCTGTTTTTT. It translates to CASGEPLRTGELFF.

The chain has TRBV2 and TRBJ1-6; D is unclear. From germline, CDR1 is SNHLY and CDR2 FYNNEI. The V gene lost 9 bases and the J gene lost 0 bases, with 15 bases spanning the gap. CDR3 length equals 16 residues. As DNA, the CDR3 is TGTGCCAGTCGAGGCTATGTGAGCTCCTATAATTCACCCCTCCACTTT. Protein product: CASRGYVSSYNSPLHF.

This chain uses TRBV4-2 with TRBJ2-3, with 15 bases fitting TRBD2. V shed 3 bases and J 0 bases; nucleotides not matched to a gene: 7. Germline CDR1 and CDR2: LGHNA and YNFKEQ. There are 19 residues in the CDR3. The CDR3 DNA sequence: TGTGCCAGCAGCCACCTACCGGGACTAGCGGGGGGAAGCACAGATACGCAGTATTTT. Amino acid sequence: CASSHLPGLAGGSTDTQYF.

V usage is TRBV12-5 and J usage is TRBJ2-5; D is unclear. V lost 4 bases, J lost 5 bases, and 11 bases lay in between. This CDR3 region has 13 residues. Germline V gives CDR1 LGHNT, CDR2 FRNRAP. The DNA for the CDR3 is TGTGCTAGTGGTTCCTCCGGTGTGGAGACCCAGTACTTC. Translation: CASGSSGVETQYF.

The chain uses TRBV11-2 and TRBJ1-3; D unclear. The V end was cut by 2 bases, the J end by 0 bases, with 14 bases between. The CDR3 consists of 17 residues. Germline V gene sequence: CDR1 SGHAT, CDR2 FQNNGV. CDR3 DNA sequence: TGTGCCAGCAGCTTACAGGCCTTTGTGACCTCTGGAAACACCATATATTTT. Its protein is CASSLQAFVTSGNTIYF.

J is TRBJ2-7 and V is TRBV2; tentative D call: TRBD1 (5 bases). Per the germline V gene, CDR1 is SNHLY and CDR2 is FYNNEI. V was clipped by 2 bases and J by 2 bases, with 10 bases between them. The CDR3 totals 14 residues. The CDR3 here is CASSETPRAYEQYF. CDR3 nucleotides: TGTGCCAGCAGTGAAACCCCCAGGGCCTACGAGCAGTACTTC.

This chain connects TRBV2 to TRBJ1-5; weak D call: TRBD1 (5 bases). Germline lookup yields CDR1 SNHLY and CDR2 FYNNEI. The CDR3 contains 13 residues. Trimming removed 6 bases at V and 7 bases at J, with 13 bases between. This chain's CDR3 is CASSPDSLQPQHF. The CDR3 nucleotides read TGTGCCAGCAGCCCTGACAGTCTCCAGCCCCAGCATTTT.

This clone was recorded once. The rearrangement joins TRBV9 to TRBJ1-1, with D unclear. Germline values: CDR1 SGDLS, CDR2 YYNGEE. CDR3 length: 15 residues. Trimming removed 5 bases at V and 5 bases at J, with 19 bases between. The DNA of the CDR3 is TGTGCCAGCAGTCCGGAGGAGAACCCGGGAACTGAAGCTTTCTTT. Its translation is CASSPEENPGTEAFF.

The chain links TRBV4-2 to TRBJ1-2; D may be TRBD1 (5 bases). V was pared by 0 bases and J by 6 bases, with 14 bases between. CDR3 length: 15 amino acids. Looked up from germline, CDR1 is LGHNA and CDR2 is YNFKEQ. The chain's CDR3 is CASSQEVRQIHGYTF. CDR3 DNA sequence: TGTGCCAGCAGCCAAGAAGTGAGACAGATCCATGGCTACACCTTC.

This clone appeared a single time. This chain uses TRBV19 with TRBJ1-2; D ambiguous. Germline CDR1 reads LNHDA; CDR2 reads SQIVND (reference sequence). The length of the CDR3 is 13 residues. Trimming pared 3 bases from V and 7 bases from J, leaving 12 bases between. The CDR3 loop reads CASSIAVSGGYTF. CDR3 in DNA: TGTGCCAGTAGTATTGCCGTTTCGGGTGGCTACACCTTC.